This T cell receptor (beta chain) appears in the sequencing data of a study of tumor and adjacent non-tumor tissue in lung cancer (dated by TCRdb to the late 2010s). For the study in its entirety: Patients with adenocarcinoma (around 13), squamous cell carcinoma (2) and small cell lung cancer (1) were included in the cohort. The 15 enrolled patients, of whom some 10 were men and 5 were women, were aged roughly 30 to 85 years and were diagnosed with TNM stage I to III disease. In total, sequencing yielded 125,075,908 productive TCRbeta reads, which works out to an average of approximately 4.1 million reads per sample. The study compared bulk TCRbeta repertoires between lung tumor tissue and matched distant non-tumor lung tissue from about 14 lung cancer patients. Fewer than 35 paired specimens, one tumor and one normal lung sample per patient, were profiled by TCRbeta CDR3 sequencing.

As regards this clonotype: No antigen is known for it. The junction departs from germline at one end; a sequencing error may be responsible.

CDR1 and CDR2 (SGHAT, FQNNGV) derive from the germline V gene. Spanning cysteine to phenylalanine, the CDR3 consists of 13 amino acids. Only the CDR3 region is kept as DNA, spanning 39 bases read in frame from base 1. Library creation used multiplex PCR. The data were produced on an Illumina HiSeq 2500. TCRbeta libraries were constructed through three rounds of nested PCR with primers (Table S4) according to protocols adapted from ARM-PCR. Before sequencing, PCR products of 200-500 bp were excised from the gel and purified with the QIAquick gel extraction kit. The published analysis was carried out like this. Trimmomatic was used to clean the reads, FLASH merged the cleaned reads into complete CDR3 sequences, and MiTCR assigned the sequences to V(D)J germline segments. Clonal diversity was computed as the inverse Simpson's index with VDJtools. Productive reads were defined as in-frame sequences without a premature stop codon. In-frame beta chains were kept once TCRdb had trimmed the public reads at Q25 with fastp and called clones with MiXCR. Identical CDR3 proteins give one entry, which carries the most common genes and DNA. In this record, the V and J calls reflect TCRdb's handling and not the investigators' own analysis. The sample profile shows roughly 70,000 distinct CDR3 sequences; less than 75% of them were found once. Around a quarter of the sample comes from the top ten.

RNA was isolated from bulk unsorted tissue, and RNA quality was assessed with a NanoDrop ND-1000 and an Agilent 2100. Distant non-tumor tissue taken more than 3 cm from the tumor edge was used as the normal lung sample. Donors were newly diagnosed lung cancer patients admitted for thoracic surgery in China between August and November 2014, without prior chemotherapy. Patients with previous radiotherapy or chemotherapy, or with another concurrent cancer, were excluded from the study. Surgical tissue pieces of 1-2 cm3 were preserved in RNAlater solution and were kept at -80 degrees C until use. What the work shows at the level of the full study, not this receptor alone: Neither the sequencing platform nor unique molecular identifiers are mentioned in the methods. Because peripheral blood was not sequenced, the blood TCRbeta repertoires of the lung cancer patients in the study went unexamined. The cohort had only around 14 patients, and the authors noted that larger samples and more detailed clinical data are needed. TCR diversity was significantly higher in younger patients, and greater tumor TCR diversity was associated with shorter overall survival and shorter disease-free survival. TCR diversity (inverse Simpson) was significantly higher in tumor than in normal lung tissue (roughly 390 vs 170, P = 0.0075, Mann-Whitney U test). A significantly larger cumulative share of the repertoire was made up by the top 100 clones in normal lung than in tumor tissue.

The sequencing input was distant non-tumor lung tissue. The receptor's source is a woman in her forties or fifties with non-small cell lung cancer. The receptor chain draws on TRBV11-2 and TRBJ2-2, with TRBD1 perhaps the D gene, on 6 matching bases. The CDR3 here reads CANDQGNTVELFF. The DNA reads as follows: TGTGCCAACGATCAGGGGAACACCGTGGAGCTGTTTTTT.